This TCR beta chain originates from a study of somatic mutations in cytotoxic T cells in rheumatoid arthritis. Germline V CDR1 and CDR2: MNHEY, SVGAGI. Trimming left V 2 bases short and J 7 bases short, with 12 bases between. The CDR3 totals 14 residues. Assay: immunoSEQ multiplex PCR; the TCRdb copy retains only in-frame clones and omits some. Here the sample spans 12,000 or so clones, roughly 72% being singletons. The sample comprised CD8+ T cells sorted from blood. The chain carries TRBV6-5 and TRBJ2-1, with D possibly matching TRBD1 (6 bases). The TCR was taken from a man between 65 and 85 years old in good health. This chain's CDR3 is CASSYADTGNEQFF. In DNA form, the CDR3 reads TGTGCCAGCAGTTACGCGGATACAGGGAATGAGCAGTTCTTC.